This T cell receptor (beta chain) was recovered during a study of T cells after yellow fever vaccination. 5'RACE template switching produced TCR cDNA carrying a universal primer site and UMIs. TCRdb itself ran the 5' RACE reads through MiXCR, one entry per CDR3 protein. The sample lists about 160,000 distinct CDR3 sequences, 6% to 7.5% occurring once. Germline CDR1 is MNHEY and CDR2 is SVGAGI. V was pared by 4 bases and J by 5 bases, with 12 bases of the junction left unmatched. The CDR3 is 17 residues long. This clonotype appeared many times. No antigen is known for it. Study-level results: Clonotypes appearing in both CD4 and CD8 compartments existed, and their share was small.

The chain joins TRBV6-5 to TRBJ1-4, with 8 positions matching TRBD1. This material consisted of CD4+ T cells sorted from PBMCs, taken about 5 days after the first yellow fever vaccination. The receptor was derived from a man between 18 and 35 years old who received the YFV17D yellow fever vaccine. The CDR3 DNA reads TGTGCCAGCAGTTCCGCGACAGGGGCCTATCAAAATGAAAAACTGTTTTTT. Residues: CASSSATGAYQNEKLFF.